A single sample is the source of the 13 T cell receptor beta chains below, sequenced in a study of patients and donors after allogeneic stem cell transplantation. One entry per CDR3 protein, called by TCRdb with MiXCR from the RT-PCR reads. This repertoire shows approximately 150,000 distinct CDR3 sequences, roughly 31% found once; its top ten account for less than 3.5%. Input material: blood, either unsorted or a sorted T cell fraction (not recorded which). The receptor set was obtained from a human donor who was either an allogeneic HSCT recipient or a stem cell or donor lymphocyte infusion donor (not recorded which). It is not recorded whose cells these are; they may come from a transplant donor.

The genes are TRBV20-1 and TRBJ1-1; perhaps TRBD1 as D (5 bases). This CDR3 spans 13 amino acids. Germline V CDR1 and CDR2: DFQATT, SNEGSKA (reference sequence). Between the trimmed V and J ends, which lost 0 bases and 6 bases, there was a span of 11 bases. The CDR3 region is CSAREGGDPEAFF. Here the CDR3 DNA reads TGCAGTGCTAGAGAGGGGGGGGACCCTGAAGCTTTCTTT.

This clonotype was detected a few times. The chain employs TRBV4-3 and TRBJ2-1; the D is unclear. Germline CDR1 is LGHNA and CDR2 is YSLEER. This CDR3 is 14 amino acids long. V lost 2 bases and J lost 4, with 9 bases in between. The CDR3, as DNA: TGCGCCAGCAGCCAACAGGACCAGTACAATGAGCAGTTCTTC. Its protein is CASSQQDQYNEQFF.

The gene calls are TRBV10-3 and TRBJ2-1; TRBD2 agrees at 10 bases. Germline loops: CDR1 ENHRY, CDR2 SYGVKD. The CDR3 is 16 residues long. V dropped 10 bases and J dropped 0; count of bases not matched to a gene: 9. The CDR3 DNA sequence: TGTGCCACTTCAGCGGGAGGGCCTGGCTCCTACAATGAGCAGTTCTTC. Translated: CATSAGGPGSYNEQFF.

This chain connects TRBV7-9 to TRBJ2-1; TRBD2 might be the D (5 bases). The CDR3 sequence is 14 residues long. Germline-derived CDR1 and CDR2 are SEHNR and FQNEAQ (reference sequence). Trimming shortened V by 3 bases and J by 6 bases, and 12 bases separated the two germline ends. CDR3 sequence (DNA): TGTGCCAGCAGCTTGCGGGTCCTAGGCAATGAGCAGTTCTTC. This codes for CASSLRVLGNEQFF.

The V gene is TRBV2, the J gene TRBJ2-4; D assignment may be TRBD1 or TRBD2 (5 bases each). The CDR3 extends over 14 amino acids. Germline V lookup: CDR1 SNHLY, CDR2 FYNNEI. Trimming removed 7 bases from V and 5 bases from J, with 15 bases in between. The CDR3, as DNA: TGTGCCAGCAATCTACCGGGACGGGAAAACATTCAGTACTTC. Encoded protein: CASNLPGRENIQYF.

The rearrangement joins TRBV7-9 to TRBJ1-5; D gene ambiguous. Trimming left V 5 bases short and J 1 base short, with 9 bases between. This CDR3 is built from 14 residues. Germline CDR1 SEHNR, CDR2 FQNEAQ (reference sequence). Here the CDR3 DNA reads TGTGCCAGCAGCCCATTACGGAGCAATCAGCCCCAGCATTTT. It yields the protein CASSPLRSNQPQHF.

The chain uses TRBV20-1 and TRBJ2-2, with TRBD1 identical over 7 bases. After removal of 6 bases from V and 6 bases from J, the junction contained 7 bases not matched to a gene. This CDR3 spans 13 amino acids. Germline V gene data show CDR1 as DFQATT and CDR2 as SNEGSKA (reference sequence). The CDR3 bases are TGCAGTGCCCGACGACAGGGCGCCGGGGAGCTGTTTTTT. This translates into CSARRQGAGELFF.

The chain has TRBV9 and TRBJ1-3; D possibly corresponds to TRBD1 (5 bases). Deletions cut 3 bases from V and 4 bases from J, with 14 bases between. The CDR3 runs 15 residues. In germline, CDR1 is SGDLS, CDR2 YYNGEE. The DNA for the CDR3 is TGTGCCAGCAGCGCTACAGGTTTTAGAGGAAACACCATATATTTT. Translation gives CASSATGFRGNTIYF.

V and J are TRBV9 and TRBJ2-3; perhaps TRBD1 as D (5 bases). The CDR3 consists of 14 residues. V was cut by 6 bases and J by 3 bases, with 14 bases left in between. The germline CDR1 and CDR2 sequences are SGDLS and YYNGEE. Here the CDR3 reads CASTRQLRTDTQYF. DNA of the CDR3: TGTGCCAGCACCCGACAGCTGAGAACAGATACGCAGTATTTT.

This sequence joins TRBV10-3 and TRBJ2-1, with 13 bases aligning to TRBD2. Unmatched junction bases numbered 3, after V lost 8 bases and J lost 2 bases. Germline V gives CDR1 ENHRY, CDR2 SYGVKD. The length of the CDR3 is 15 residues. The CDR3 here is CAIGGTSGTYNEQFF. CDR3 DNA sequence: TGTGCCATCGGGGGGACTAGCGGGACCTACAATGAGCAGTTCTTC.

This clonotype occurred a few times. This rearrangement joins TRBV29-1 to TRBJ2-2; D remains unclear. Trimming removed 3 bases at V and 2 bases at J, with 7 bases between. This CDR3 is built from 13 residues. From germline, CDR1 is SQVTM and CDR2 ANQGSEA. In nucleotides, the CDR3 is TGCAGCGTTGATATCAGCAACACCGGGGAGCTGTTTTTT. Protein product: CSVDISNTGELFF.

This clonotype is a singleton in its sample. The chain has TRBV7-9 and TRBJ1-5; TRBD1 is a possible D gene (6 bases). The tail of the sequence fits TRBJ2-3 better, so the J call may be wrong. Germline CDR1 SEHNR, CDR2 FQNEAQ (reference sequence). There are 14 residues in the CDR3. CDR3 nucleotide sequence: TGTGCCAGCAGCCCAGGGGTCAGCAATCAGCCCCAGTATTTT. Translation gives CASSPGVSNQPQYF.

The genes are TRBV20-1 and TRBJ2-1, with 9 nucleotides matching TRBD2. The CDR3 totals 14 residues. The germline V gene has CDR1 DFQATT and CDR2 SNEGSKA (reference sequence). Germline trimming cut 6 bases from V and 6 bases from J; bases unmatched to any gene: 9. CDR3 coding DNA: TGCAGTGCAGATAGCGGGAGCTCCCGCAATGAGCAGTTCTTC. The encoded protein is CSADSGSSRNEQFF.